These T cell receptor beta chains were read from a single sample in a study of neurological immune-mediated disorders. TCRdb reanalysed the 5' RACE reads using MiXCR and keeps one entry per CDR3 protein. Among 65,000 to 95,000 distinct CDR3 sequences listed, about 5% were seen once. The sample comprised PBMCs. The receptor set was obtained from an older woman with multiple sclerosis. Both conserved end residues are part of each CDR3. D genes are given only for firm matches. Size is stated as once, few, many or a size class.

>many|TRBV2|TRBJ1-1|-
TGTGCCAGCAGTGATCAGTCGGTGAACACTGAAGCTTTCTTT
CASSDQSVNTEAFF
>many|TRBV28|TRBJ2-5|TRBD2
TGTGCCAGCAGGTCTAGCGGGGGCAGAGAGACCCAGTACTTC
CASRSSGGRETQYF
>many|TRBV29-1|TRBJ2-7|-
TGCAGCGTTGCTTGGCCCCCAACGGACTACGAGCAGTACTTC
CSVAWPPTDYEQYF
>many|TRBV6-1|TRBJ2-1|-
TGTGCCAGCAGTGAATTGGCAGCCCTCTACAATGAGCAGTTCTTC
CASSELAALYNEQFF
>few|TRBV14|TRBJ2-3|-
TGTGCCAGCAGCCAACCTGGATGGACAGATACGCAGTATTTT
CASSQPGWTDTQYF
>many|TRBV11-2|TRBJ1-3|TRBD1
TGTGCCAGCAGCCGTCAAGGGGGCCTCAGAAACACCATATATTTT
CASSRQGGLRNTIYF
>many|TRBV28|TRBJ2-7|TRBD1
TGTGCCTCATGTCAGACAGGGGGATACGAGCAGTACTTC
CASCQTGGYEQYF
>many|TRBV5-1|TRBJ2-3|-
TGCGCCAGCAGTTTCGGGGATGCGACTACTGATACGCAGTATTTT
CASSFGDATTDTQYF
>few|TRBV2|TRBJ2-1|-
TGTGCCAGCCCGACCGGGTACAATGAGCAGTTCTTC
CASPTGYNEQFF
>many|TRBV12-3/TRBV12-4|TRBJ1-2|-
TGTGCCAGCAGCGGGGACAACCCTTGGGATGGCTACACCTTC
CASSGDNPWDGYTF
>many|TRBV20-1|TRBJ2-1|-
TGCAGTGCTAGGGGCCCCTCCTACAATGAGCAGTTCTTC
CSARGPSYNEQFF
>many|TRBV29-1|TRBJ2-7|-
TGCAGCGTTGGGGCTAAATATAACGAGCAGTACTTC
CSVGAKYNEQYF
>many|TRBV29-1|TRBJ2-5|-
TGCAGCGTTGAGGAGTGGTTTGGGCAAGAGACCCAGTACTTC
CSVEEWFGQETQYF
>many|TRBV29-1|TRBJ2-3|-
TGCAGCGTTGACCCCAGCACAGATACGCAGTATTTT
CSVDPSTDTQYF
>many|TRBV12-3/TRBV12-4|TRBJ1-4|-
TGTGCCAGCAGTTTTGATCACAGCACTAATGAAAAACTGTTTTTT
CASSFDHSTNEKLFF
>many|TRBV28|TRBJ2-5|-
TGTGCCAGCAGTCCCTTGGCAGGAGAGACCCAGTACTTC
CASSPLAGETQYF